The TCR beta chain described here comes from a study of cytomegalovirus exposure and HLA in healthy donors. Study-level points and caveats: Researchers reported in a later analysis that a missense DCLRE1C variant was tied to TCR beta V- and J-gene trimming. An analysis that came later showed most CMV-associated TCR beta chains appearing HLA-restricted.

Concerning this clone: Its cognate antigen is unknown.

The junction had 11 bases not matched to a gene; V was cut back by 1 base and J by 5 bases. Germline V CDR1 and CDR2: SGHNT, YYREEE (reference sequence). The CDR3 runs 17 residues. It was with 60 Vbeta and 13 Jbeta primers that the PCR ran. Produced via immunoSEQ multiplex PCR; TCRdb's table is partial and in-frame only. This sample has around 150,000 clones, with 60% to 80% found just once. This chain uses TRBV5-4 with TRBJ2-2, with 7 bases fitting TRBD2. Source material: PBMCs. The TCR comes from a woman aged 45-59 years in good health and CMV-seropositive. The DNA for the CDR3 is TGTGCCAGCAGCTTGAGTGGGAGGGCCCTTGGGACCGGGGAGCTGTTTTTT. It is translated as CASSLSGRALGTGELFF.